This T cell receptor (beta chain) stems from a study of cytomegalovirus exposure and HLA in healthy donors. Study overall: Earlier work reported approximately 110 million unique TCR beta sequences from 150 million to 200 million T cells.

The study's findings and limits: Specificity for CMV antigens was confirmed in vitro for a few of the CMV-associated chains.

Germline values: CDR1 SGHVS, CDR2 FNYEAQ. The CDR3 sequence is 14 residues long. V dropped 6 bases and J dropped 8; count of bases not matched to a gene: 8. In the PCR, 60 Vbeta and 13 Jbeta primers were used. The protocol was immunoSEQ multiplex PCR, while the TCRdb copy is restricted to in-frame clones and leaves out a portion. The repertoire has about 140,000 clones, 66% of them found once; the top ten carry 6.5%. On this clone: The antigen is unknown.

The V call is TRBV7-6, the J call TRBJ2-3; 10 bases match TRBD2. The sequencing sample was made of PBMCs. The sequence derives from an older woman in good health and CMV-seronegative. The CDR3 region has the DNA TGTGCCAGCAGTCCGAGCGGGGGGGCGCCTACGCAGTATTTT. As protein: CASSPSGGAPTQYF.